This entry lists 30 T cell receptor beta chains sequenced from one sample in a study of T-cell reconstitution after alpha-beta-depleted transplantation in children. Unique molecular identifiers were used in preparing the TCRbeta library. TCRdb reprocessed the PCR reads via MiXCR and lists one record per CDR3 protein. Here the sample spans 140,000 or so distinct CDR3 sequences, about 9% being singletons. The material sequenced was PBMCs, mostly from graft donor cells, taken 180 days after TCRalphabeta/CD19-depleted stem cell transplant. These receptors were collected from a female patient between 2 and 15 years old who had a stem cell transplant for congenital amegakaryocytic thrombocytopenia, so the T cells may come from the graft donor.

V and J are TRBV20-1 and TRBJ2-3, with 7 bases fitting TRBD2. The CDR3 runs to 14 residues. Per germline, CDR1 DFQATT and CDR2 SNEGSKA (reference sequence). The junction had 4 bases not matched to a gene; V was cut back by 3 bases and J by 1 base. The CDR3 region is CSASIREGTDTQYF. CDR3 sequence (DNA): TGCAGTGCTAGTATCCGGGAGGGCACAGATACGCAGTATTTT.

This clonotype appeared many times. This chain joins TRBV12-3 or TRBV12-4 and TRBJ2-1; TRBD1 or TRBD2 may be the D gene (5 bases each). The V gene lost 2 bases and the J gene lost 10 bases, with 9 bases spanning the gap. CDR3 length: 12 residues. CDR3 in DNA: TGTGCCAGCAGTTTACTTTGGGGGGAGCAGTTCTTC. Residues: CASSLLWGEQFF.

This clonotype was recorded many times. The gene calls are TRBV20-1 and TRBJ2-1; tentatively, D is TRBD2 (6 bases). The V end lost 4 bases, the J end lost 9 bases, and 22 bases lay between the germline ends. There are 15 residues in the CDR3. Germline loops: CDR1 DFQATT, CDR2 SNEGSKA (reference sequence). This chain's CDR3 is CSAIEFRLGRSEQFF. For the CDR3, the DNA is TGCAGTGCTATAGAATTCAGACTAGGTCGTAGTGAGCAGTTCTTC.

This clonotype has a handful of counts. The CDR3 sequence is CAISDSLLRDEQYF. The CDR3 DNA follows: TGTGCCATCAGTGATTCACTCCTCAGGGACGAGCAGTACTTC. The chain combines TRBV10-3 with TRBJ2-7; a weak D match, TRBD1 (5 bases). The CDR3 runs to 14 residues. Per the germline V gene, CDR1 is ENHRY and CDR2 is SYGVKD. V lost 3 bases and J 5 bases, leaving 14 bases between the germline ends.

This clonotype was counted many times. J is TRBJ2-7 and V is TRBV29-1; no clear D. CDR3 length: 13 residues. Germline loops: CDR1 SQVTM, CDR2 ANQGSEA. Trimming removed 5 bases at V and 0 bases at J, with 11 bases between. The CDR3 DNA sequence: TGCAGCGTTCAAGGGTCGGGCTCCTACGAGCAGTACTTC. Translated, it gives CSVQGSGSYEQYF.

The V call is TRBV12-2, the J call TRBJ1-3; the table calls TRBD1, which could not be checked here. TRBV12-2 is a known pseudogene. The CDR3 totals 17 residues. CDR3 protein: CASRIPPGGHSGNTIYF. CDR3 nucleotide sequence: TGTGCAAGTCGCATCCCCCCGGGGGGACACTCTGGAAACACCATATATTTT.

There are many counts of this clonotype. The V call is TRBV20-1, the J call TRBJ2-5; D ambiguous. CDR1 and CDR2 (germline): DFQATT, SNEGSKA (reference sequence). V dropped 0 bases and J dropped 3 bases, with 8 bases sitting between them. This CDR3 comprises 13 residues. CDR3 bases: TGCAGTGCTAGAGATCGGGTGGAAGAGACCCAGTACTTC. Residues: CSARDRVEETQYF.

To note about this clonotype: A much more abundant neighbour one base away suggests this may be a read error. This rearrangement joins TRBV20-1 to TRBJ2-4; TRBD1 aligns across 10 bases. This CDR3 has 16 residues. CDR1 and CDR2 from the germline V gene are DFQATT and SNEGSKA (reference sequence). CDR3 bases: TGCAGTTCTAGAGATGGCAAGGACAGGGGGGAAAACATTCAGTACTTC. Translation: CSSRDGKDRGENIQYF.

At least ten counts were recorded for this clonotype. This chain joins TRBV5-1 and TRBJ2-1; D may match TRBD1 or TRBD2 (5 bases each). The V end lost 0 bases, the J end lost 8 bases, and 15 bases lay between the germline ends. Germline V gene sequence: CDR1 SGHRS, CDR2 YFSETQ. The CDR3 is made up of 15 amino acids. CDR3 sequence: CASSLGGASVHEQFF. DNA of the CDR3: TGCGCCAGCAGCTTGGGAGGGGCCTCCGTCCATGAGCAGTTCTTC.

This clonotype came up many times. V is TRBV10-3 and J is TRBJ2-4; D tentatively fits TRBD1 or TRBD2 (5 bases each). This CDR3 has 20 amino acids. CDR1 and CDR2 (germline): ENHRY, SYGVKD. With 3 bases removed from V and 1 base from J, the gap between germline ends came to 25 bases. The CDR3: CAISELSASQLGEAKNIQYF. CDR3 DNA: TGTGCCATCAGTGAATTGAGTGCCTCACAACTAGGGGAGGCCAAAAACATTCAGTACTTC.

This clonotype was picked up many times. The chain carries TRBV5-1 and TRBJ2-3, with D uncertain. V lost 5 bases and J lost 2, with 12 bases in between. CDR1 SGHRS and CDR2 YFSETQ come from the germline V gene. The CDR3 is 14 amino acids. CDR3 protein: CASRAGLNTDTQYF. The CDR3, as DNA: TGCGCCAGCAGGGCCGGGTTAAACACAGATACGCAGTATTTT. Together with reference TRBV5-1 and TRBJ2-3, the CDR3 gives the full variable domain: KAGVTQTPRYLIKTRGQQVTLSCSPISGHRSVSWYQQTPGQGLQFLFEYFSETQRNKGNFPGRFSGRQFSNSRSEMNVSTLELGDSALYLCASRAGLNTDTQYFGPGTRLTVL.

This clonotype was recorded many times. J is TRBJ1-6 and V is TRBV6-5, with 11 bases identical to TRBD1. V was clipped by 4 bases and J by 10 bases; unmatched bases: 6. The CDR3 runs to 15 residues. The germline V gene has CDR1 MNHEY and CDR2 SVGAGI. The CDR3 loop is CASSSAGQGASPLHF. The CDR3 region has the DNA TGTGCCAGCAGTTCCGCCGGACAGGGGGCCTCACCCCTCCACTTT.

This clonotype was detected ten times or more. The chain uses TRBV12-3 or TRBV12-4 and TRBJ2-3; D not certain. V was pared by 4 bases and J by 1 base, with 3 bases between. The CDR3 contains 12 residues. In DNA form, the CDR3 reads TGTGCCAGCAGTTACGGCACAGATACGCAGTATTTT. It codes for CASSYGTDTQYF.

The rearrangement uses TRBV12-3 or TRBV12-4 and TRBJ2-1; possible D gene TRBD1, 6 bases. V was shortened by 6 bases and J by 3 bases, with 15 bases between the two germline ends. This CDR3 has 15 residues. CDR3 DNA sequence: TGTGCCAGCAGCCTCGGACAGTCCCGCTACAATGAGCAGTTCTTC. Translating gives CASSLGQSRYNEQFF.

The V gene is TRBV3-1, the J gene TRBJ1-5; D gene uncertain. The CDR3 runs 13 residues. Germline V gives CDR1 LGHDT, CDR2 YNNKEL (reference sequence). The V end lost 3 bases, the J end lost 4 bases, and 7 bases lay between the germline ends. The CDR3 region is CASSHPRNQPQHF. In DNA, the CDR3 is TGTGCCAGCAGCCATCCCCGGAATCAGCCCCAGCATTTT.

To note about this clonotype: With a much larger clone just one base away, this may be a read error. V usage is TRBV20-1 and J usage is TRBJ1-2; 10 bases map to TRBD1. The CDR3 consists of 14 residues. The germline V gene has CDR1 DFQATT and CDR2 SNEGSKA (reference sequence). The CDR3 region is CSTSRTGGLDGYTF. DNA for the CDR3: TGCAGCACTTCCCGGACAGGGGGTTTGGACGGCTACACCTTC.

To note about this clonotype: This may arise from a read error, as a much more abundant clone is one base away. The CDR3 reads CASSECYVDTRVATQYF. CDR3 sequence (DNA): TGTGCCAGCAGTGAATGTTATGTGGACACCCGCGTGGCTACGCAGTATTTT. The chain couples TRBV25-1 to TRBJ2-3, with D maybe TRBD1 (5 bases). Trimming took off 1 base at V and 8 bases at J, with 22 bases between the two ends. The germline gives CDR1 MGHDK, CDR2 SYGVNS. This CDR3 has 17 residues.

This clonotype has ten or more counts. V usage is TRBV6-2 or TRBV6-3 and J usage is TRBJ2-1; possible D gene TRBD1, 5 bases. This CDR3 is 14 amino acids long. V lost 8 bases to trimming and J lost 1 base, with 12 bases between them. Per the germline V gene, CDR1 is MNHEY and CDR2 is SVGEGT. The CDR3 loop reads CASCRQLSYNEQFF. The CDR3 DNA reads as TGTGCCAGCTGCAGACAGCTTTCCTACAATGAGCAGTTCTTC.

In its sample, this clonotype was seen many times. The rearrangement joins TRBV7-6 to TRBJ2-3, with TRBD2 identical over 9 bases. J was trimmed by 4 bases and V by 1 base; bases with no gene match: 6. The CDR3 contains 16 residues. Germline V gene lookup returns CDR1 SGHVS and CDR2 FNYEAQ. CDR3 amino acids: CASSLGNSGSADTQYF. CDR3 nucleotide sequence: TGTGCCAGCAGCTTAGGCAATAGCGGGAGTGCAGATACGCAGTATTTT.

In its sample, this clonotype was seen many times. This chain connects TRBV12-5 to TRBJ2-1; D uncertain. Per the germline V gene, CDR1 is LGHNT and CDR2 is FRNRAP. The length of the CDR3 is 17 residues. V lost 1 base and J 1 base, leaving 14 bases between the germline ends. CDR3 in amino acids: CASGLGTLGVSYNEQFF. CDR3 DNA sequence: TGTGCTAGTGGTTTGGGAACCCTAGGAGTATCCTACAATGAGCAGTTCTTC.

This clonotype has ten or more counts. This chain links TRBV5-1 with TRBJ2-7; a weak D match, TRBD1 (6 bases). Between the trimmed V and J ends, which lost 4 bases and 7 bases, there was a span of 9 bases. CDR1 and CDR2 from the germline V gene are SGHRS and YFSETQ. CDR3 length: 11 amino acids. The CDR3: CASSQDREQYF. The CDR3 DNA is TGCGCCAGCAGCCAAGACAGGGAGCAGTACTTC. Full variable domain (remainder filled in from reference TRBV5-1 and TRBJ2-7): KAGVTQTPRYLIKTRGQQVTLSCSPISGHRSVSWYQQTPGQGLQFLFEYFSETQRNKGNFPGRFSGRQFSNSRSEMNVSTLELGDSALYLCASSQDREQYFGPGTRLTVT.

This clonotype was seen only a few times. The rearrangement links TRBV15 to TRBJ2-7; D is ambiguous. V lost 0 bases and J 1 base, leaving 10 bases between the germline ends. The V gene's germline CDR1 is LNHNV and CDR2 YYDKDF (reference sequence). CDR3 size: 15 residues. CDR3 bases: TGTGCCACCAGCAGAGATCGGTCCGAGTCCTACGAGCAGTACTTC. It codes for CATSRDRSESYEQYF.

This clonotype appeared once. A much larger clonotype is one base distant, so this may be a read error. V gene TRBV7-2 combines with J gene TRBJ2-5; D is uncertain. The CDR3 consists of 13 residues. The germline gives CDR1 SGHTA, CDR2 FQGNSA. The germline V and J ends were trimmed by 4 bases and 9 bases, with 15 bases remaining between them. The CDR3 region has the DNA TGTGCCAGCAGCTCCTGGTTCGCCGAGGCCCAGTACTTC. The encoded protein is CASSSWFAEAQYF.

The table lists this clonotype with many counts. The chain is built from TRBV29-1 and TRBJ1-5, with D possibly matching TRBD1 (5 bases). V was shortened by 4 bases and J by 2 bases, with 9 bases between the two germline ends. This CDR3 region has 13 residues. Germline V gene sequence: CDR1 SQVTM, CDR2 ANQGSEA. CDR3 DNA sequence: TGCAGCGTTGGCAGGGATGGCAATCAGCCCCAGCATTTT. It yields the protein CSVGRDGNQPQHF.

This clonotype was recorded many times. The chain is built from TRBV7-8 and TRBJ2-1, with 11 bases that match TRBD2. This CDR3 spans 16 amino acids. The germline V gene encodes CDR1 SGHVS and CDR2 FQNEAQ. Losses at the gene ends were 0 bases for V and 4 bases for J; bases not matched to a gene: 2. CDR3 loop: CASSLARLAGYNEQFF. As DNA, the CDR3 is TGTGCCAGCAGCTTAGCAAGACTAGCGGGGTACAATGAGCAGTTCTTC.

This clonotype has only a few counts. The chain couples TRBV5-1 to TRBJ2-3; possibly TRBD2 for D (5 bases). Germline V gene data show CDR1 as SGHRS and CDR2 as YFSETQ. The CDR3 has 15 amino acids. The ends were cut back, 2 bases at V and 0 bases at J, with 10 bases in the middle. The CDR3: CASSFAGVSTDTQYF. The CDR3 nucleotides are TGCGCCAGCAGCTTCGCCGGGGTGAGCACAGATACGCAGTATTTT.

Note on this clonotype: Since a much larger clone is just one base distant, this may be a read error. This chain uses TRBV3-1 with TRBJ2-3, with D maybe TRBD2 (6 bases). There are 13 residues in the CDR3. Germline V lookup: CDR1 LGHDT, CDR2 YNNKEL (reference sequence). The DNA of the CDR3 is TGTGCCAGCAGCCCTTTAGCGCGGGATAAGCAGTATTTT. Translation: CASSPLARDKQYF.

In this sample, this clonotype turned up once. A read error is possible here, since a much larger clone lies one base away. CDR3: CSSSLEIVETQYF. CDR3 nucleotides: TGTTCCAGCAGTTTAGAAATCGTGGAGACCCAGTACTTC. The chain carries TRBV28 and TRBJ2-5; D unresolved. Per the germline V gene, CDR1 is MDHEN and CDR2 is SYDVKM. The CDR3 consists of 13 residues. Supplemented by reference TRBV28 and TRBJ2-5, the full variable domain reads DVKVTQSSRYLVKRTGEKVFLECVQDMDHENMFWYRQDPGLGLRLIYFSYDVKMKEKGDIPEGYSVSREKKERFSLILESASTNQTSMYLCSSSLEIVETQYFGPGTRLLVL.

In this sample, this clonotype turned up many times. The chain carries TRBV9 and TRBJ1-5; 11 bases line up with TRBD1. The junction had 8 bases not matched to a gene; V was cut back by 4 bases and J by 5 bases. This CDR3 is built from 16 residues. Germline CDR1 reads SGDLS; CDR2 reads YYNGEE. The CDR3 loop reads CASSLDRGQEDQPQHF. The CDR3 bases are TGTGCCAGCAGCCTGGACAGGGGGCAGGAGGATCAGCCCCAGCATTTT.

This clonotype was seen a few times. V and J are TRBV12-3 or TRBV12-4 and TRBJ2-2; D gene ambiguous. The CDR3 is made up of 15 amino acids. Trimming removed 4 bases at V and 3 bases at J, with 12 bases between. Here the CDR3 reads CASSSARTYTGELFF. CDR3 nucleotide sequence: TGTGCCAGCAGTTCAGCCAGGACCTACACCGGGGAGCTGTTTTTT.